These 27 T cell receptor beta chains were all obtained from the same sample, sequenced in a study of cytomegalovirus exposure and HLA in healthy donors (dated 2017 in TCRdb). The method behind the library was the immunoSEQ multiplex PCR assay. The multiplex PCR relied on a mix of 60 forward primers for TCR Vbeta segments and 13 reverse primers for TCR Jbeta segments. This is the immuneACCESS table as TCRdb keeps it, with only in-frame sequences that have V and J called. A part of the clones is gone; compared with another copy, unresolved V genes explain less than half, and the rest is unexplained. The sample contains 110,000 or so clones, about 80% of them found a single time. 2% to 3% of the sample goes to the ten largest clones. Sequences were obtained from PBMCs. Receptor source: a female donor in good health and CMV-seronegative.

The J gene is TRBJ2-7, the V gene TRBV30; the match to TRBD2 covers 14 bases. The CDR3 length is 18 residues. Germline V gene lookup returns CDR1 GTSNPN and CDR2 SVGIG (reference sequence). The J segment lost 0 bases and the V segment lost 2 bases, leaving 9 bases of the junction unmatched. The CDR3 DNA sequence: TGTGCCTGGAGTATACCGGGACTAGCGGGGGTGAGCTCCTACGAGCAGTACTTC. This encodes CAWSIPGLAGVSSYEQYF. Filled out from reference TRBV30 and TRBJ2-7, the complete variable domain reads SQTIHQWPATLVQPVGSPLSLECTVEGTSNPNLYWYRQAAGRGLQLLFYSVGIGQISSEVPQNLSASRPQDRQFILSSKKLLLSDSGFYLCAWSIPGLAGVSSYEQYFGPGTRLTVT.

The chain is built from TRBV5-6 and TRBJ1-4; D is ambiguous. Looked up from germline, CDR1 is SGHDT and CDR2 is YYEEEE. The CDR3 consists of 14 residues. V lost 4 bases, J lost 3 bases, and 10 bases lay in between. CDR3 loop: CASSAPPSNEKLFF. The DNA for the CDR3 is TGTGCCAGCAGCGCGCCCCCCTCTAATGAAAAACTGTTTTTT.

This clone was observed once. V gene TRBV29-1 combines with J gene TRBJ1-2; possibly TRBD1 for D (6 bases). V was shortened by 3 bases and J by 8 bases, with 13 bases between the two germline ends. The CDR3 extends over 12 amino acids. In germline, CDR1 is SQVTM, CDR2 ANQGSEA. CDR3 DNA sequence: TGCAGCGTTGAGGGACAAGGAGGAGGCTACACCTTC. This codes for CSVEGQGGGYTF.

This rearrangement joins TRBV25-1 to TRBJ1-1, with D unclear. V was trimmed by 3 bases and J by 7 bases, leaving 18 bases between them. Germline-derived CDR1 and CDR2 are MGHDK and SYGVNS. There are 15 residues in the CDR3. CDR3 region: CASSDVWTRLNEAFF. The CDR3 bases are TGTGCCAGCAGTGACGTATGGACTCGCCTCAATGAAGCTTTCTTT.

The rearrangement links TRBV4-1 to TRBJ1-4, with TRBD1 as a possible D gene (6 bases). CDR1 is MGHRA and CDR2 is YSYEKL in the germline V gene. CDR3 length: 15 amino acids. Between the trimmed V and J ends, which lost 4 bases and 5 bases, there was a span of 14 bases. The CDR3 DNA follows: TGCGCCAGCAGCCCTCAGGGGTCAGCAAATGAAAAACTGTTTTTT. Its protein product is CASSPQGSANEKLFF.

V usage is TRBV30 and J usage is TRBJ1-1; 8 bases map to TRBD1. V trimming: 5 bases; J trimming: 5 bases; junction bases outside the gene matches: 4. Looked up from germline, CDR1 is GTSNPN and CDR2 is SVGIG (reference sequence). The CDR3 totals 12 residues. The CDR3 loop is CAWGQGGTEAFF. In DNA form, the CDR3 reads TGTGCCTGGGGACAGGGTGGAACTGAAGCTTTCTTT.

The J gene is TRBJ2-1, the V gene TRBV2, with a possible D match to TRBD2 (5 bases). This CDR3 spans 13 amino acids. Trimming cost V 7 bases and J 4 bases, with 11 bases left between them. Germline V gene data show CDR1 as SNHLY and CDR2 as FYNNEI. CDR3 in DNA: TGTGCCAGCAAGGTGGAGGTTTACAATGAGCAGTTCTTC. Protein: CASKVEVYNEQFF.

The gene calls are TRBV7-2 and TRBJ1-5; possible D gene TRBD1, 6 bases. The V gene lost 5 bases and the J gene lost 2 bases, with 16 bases spanning the gap. The CDR3 runs to 16 residues. The germline V gene has CDR1 SGHTA and CDR2 FQGNSA. The CDR3 DNA sequence: TGTGCCAGCAGCCTATTTTCGGCAGGGGGCAATCAGCCCCAGCATTTT. Its translation: CASSLFSAGGNQPQHF.

The V and J genes are TRBV9 and TRBJ2-3; 10 bases map to TRBD2. The CDR3 contains 15 residues. Germline CDR1 SGDLS, CDR2 YYNGEE. J was trimmed by 1 base and V by 5 bases; bases with no gene match: 4. CDR3 amino acids: CASSPTSGGTDTQYF. DNA for the CDR3: TGTGCCAGCAGTCCCACTAGCGGGGGCACAGATACGCAGTATTTT. The variable domain in full, completed from reference TRBV9 and TRBJ2-3, reads DSGVTQTPKHLITATGQRVTLRCSPRSGDLSVYWYQQSLDQGLQFLIQYYNGEERAKGNILERFSAQQFPDLHSELNLSSLELGDSALYFCASSPTSGGTDTQYFGPGTRLTVL.

This rearrangement joins TRBV7-2 to TRBJ2-7; no reliable D call. V was pared by 10 bases and J by 6 bases, with 7 bases between. The CDR3 is made up of 9 amino acids. The germline V gene encodes CDR1 SGHTA and CDR2 FQGNSA. For the CDR3, the DNA is TGTGCCACCCTACGCGAGCAGTACTTC. Translated: CATLREQYF.

This clone has only a few counts. This chain uses TRBV10-3 with TRBJ2-1; TRBD1 is a possible D gene (5 bases). Germline CDR1 is ENHRY and CDR2 is SYGVKD. V lost 7 bases and J lost 7, with 11 bases in between. The CDR3 runs 12 residues. CDR3 sequence reads: CAINQGGNEQFF. CDR3 bases: TGTGCCATCAACCAGGGTGGGAATGAGCAGTTCTTC.

This rearrangement joins TRBV19 to TRBJ1-5; no reliable D call. The germline V gene encodes CDR1 LNHDA and CDR2 SQIVND (reference sequence). The CDR3 contains 14 residues. Trimming shortened V by 5 bases and J by 5 bases, and 13 bases separated the two germline ends. The CDR3 DNA is TGTGCCAGTAGTCGCCGGGAAAGGGATCAGCCCCAGCATTTT. Its protein product is CASSRRERDQPQHF.

The chain joins TRBV30 to TRBJ2-7, with 9 bases fitting TRBD1. Germline V gene data show CDR1 as GTSNPN and CDR2 as SVGIG (reference sequence). The CDR3 extends over 14 amino acids. V was clipped by 0 bases and J by 4 bases; unmatched bases: 4. The CDR3 protein is CAWSVGTGLYEQYF. DNA of the CDR3: TGTGCCTGGAGTGTTGGGACAGGGCTTTACGAGCAGTACTTC.

The rearrangement uses TRBV6-5 and TRBJ1-2; D may be TRBD1 (5 bases). The germline gives CDR1 MNHEY, CDR2 SVGAGI. V was trimmed by 0 bases and J by 4 bases, leaving 15 bases between them. This CDR3 is 16 amino acids long. DNA of the CDR3: TGTGCCAGCAGTTACTCAGGGTCCGGGAGGGGCTATGGCTACACCTTC. It codes for CASSYSGSGRGYGYTF.

The J gene is TRBJ1-2, the V gene TRBV30; a weak D match, TRBD1 (6 bases). The CDR3 has 14 residues. Trimming took 4 bases from V and 4 from J, leaving 16 bases between them. Germline V gives CDR1 GTSNPN, CDR2 SVGIG (reference sequence). The CDR3 is CAWTQQGVVYGYTF. The CDR3 coding sequence is TGTGCCTGGACCCAACAGGGTGTCGTCTATGGCTACACCTTC.

J is TRBJ2-3 and V is TRBV27; 8 positions agree with TRBD2. The CDR3 contains 17 residues. The V gene end was trimmed by 3 bases and the J gene end by 2 bases; junction bases not matched to a gene: 10. Looked up from germline, CDR1 is MNHEY and CDR2 is SMNVEV (reference sequence). The CDR3, as DNA: TGTGCCAGCAGTTTGTGGCCGGCGGGGGGTGACACAGATACGCAGTATTTT. It translates to CASSLWPAGGDTDTQYF.

This rearrangement joins TRBV30 to TRBJ2-7, with 10 bases identical to TRBD1. CDR3 size: 14 residues. Germline assignment: CDR1 GTSNPN and CDR2 SVGIG (reference sequence). With 7 bases clipped from V and 2 bases from J, the junction kept 8 bases outside the gene matches. CDR3 protein: CASPRDRGPYEQYF. The DNA of the CDR3 is TGTGCCTCCCCTAGGGACAGGGGTCCCTACGAGCAGTACTTC.

This chain connects TRBV7-9 to TRBJ1-2; no reliable D call. Germline CDR1 reads SEHNR; CDR2 reads FQNEAQ (reference sequence). V was shortened by 2 bases and J by 2 bases, with 12 bases between the two germline ends. This CDR3 is 15 amino acids long. This CDR3 reads CASSLISGGNYGYTF. For the CDR3, the DNA is TGTGCCAGCAGCTTAATTTCGGGAGGAAACTATGGCTACACCTTC. The variable domain in full, completed from reference TRBV7-9 and TRBJ1-2, reads DTGVSQNPRHKITKRGQNVTFRCDPISEHNRLYWYRQTLGQGPEFLTYFQNEAQLEKSRLLSDRFSAERPKGSFSTLEIQRTEQGDSAMYLCASSLISGGNYGYTFGSGTRLTVV.

The gene calls are TRBV7-9 and TRBJ1-5; D is perhaps TRBD1 (5 bases). The V gene lost 5 bases and the J gene lost 6 bases, with 14 bases spanning the gap. The length of the CDR3 is 14 residues. In germline, CDR1 is SEHNR, CDR2 FQNEAQ (reference sequence). CDR3: CASSPARVRQPQHF. The CDR3 region has the DNA TGTGCCAGCAGCCCGGCCAGGGTGCGTCAGCCCCAGCATTTT.

V usage is TRBV29-1 and J usage is TRBJ2-5; possibly TRBD2 for D (6 bases). Germline assignment: CDR1 SQVTM and CDR2 ANQGSEA. The ends were cut back, 3 bases at V and 1 base at J, with 18 bases in the middle. The CDR3 is made up of 16 amino acids. CDR3 amino acids: CSVEVPDSGPQETQYF. The DNA of the CDR3 is TGCAGCGTTGAGGTACCAGATAGCGGCCCCCAAGAGACCCAGTACTTC.

This chain links TRBV19 with TRBJ1-5; possible D gene TRBD1, 6 bases. This CDR3 region has 15 residues. Germline V gene data show CDR1 as LNHDA and CDR2 as SQIVND (reference sequence). The ends were cut back, 6 bases at V and 7 bases at J, with 19 bases in the middle. The CDR3 loop reads CASSFRRGTGQPQHF. CDR3 sequence (DNA): TGTGCCAGTAGCTTTAGAAGGGGGACGGGGCAGCCCCAGCATTTT.

The J gene is TRBJ2-5, the V gene TRBV11-2; 13 bases align to TRBD2. This CDR3 is built from 16 residues. With V trimmed by 5 bases and J by 7 bases, 10 bases remained unmatched. CDR1 and CDR2 from the germline V gene are SGHAT and FQNNGV. The CDR3 loop is CASSGQTSGGAGTQYF. CDR3 coding DNA: TGTGCCAGCAGCGGGCAAACTAGCGGGGGGGCCGGGACCCAGTACTTC. The full variable domain, in which reference TRBV11-2 and TRBJ2-5 provide the parts outside the CDR3, is EAGVAQSPRYKIIEKRQSVAFWCNPISGHATLYWYQQILGQGPKLLIQFQNNGVVDDSQLPKDRFSAERLKGVDSTLKIQPAKLEDSAVYLCASSGQTSGGAGTQYFGPGTRLLVL.

As to this clone: Other nucleotide sequences in the sample specify the same CDR3. The J gene is TRBJ2-7, the V gene TRBV5-4; maybe TRBD1 (6 bases). Germline lookup yields CDR1 SGHNT and CDR2 YYREEE (reference sequence). V shed 9 bases and J shed 0 bases, with 10 bases lying between them. The CDR3 is 12 residues long. The CDR3 is CATATGSYEQYF. CDR3 coding DNA: TGTGCCACCGCGACAGGCTCCTACGAGCAGTACTTC. Drawing the rest from reference TRBV5-4 and TRBJ2-7, the complete variable domain is ETGVTQSPTHLIKTRGQQVTLRCSSQSGHNTVSWYQQALGQGPQFIFQYYREEENGRGNFPPRFSGLQFPNYSSELNVNALELDDSALYLCATATGSYEQYFGPGTRLTVT.

The gene calls are TRBV5-6 and TRBJ1-2; D is perhaps TRBD1 (5 bases). Per germline, CDR1 SGHDT and CDR2 YYEEEE. The CDR3 is made up of 18 amino acids. The ends were cut back, 4 bases at V and 3 bases at J, with 25 bases in the middle. The CDR3 DNA follows: TGTGCCAGCAGCCGACGTTCTAGAGGACTAGAGGGGCACTATGGCTACACCTTC. Its translation: CASSRRSRGLEGHYGYTF.

This chain joins TRBV2 and TRBJ1-6, with TRBD1 matching 7 bases. The CDR3 sequence is 19 residues long. The V gene's germline CDR1 is SNHLY and CDR2 FYNNEI. After removal of 7 bases from V and 0 bases from J, the junction contained 15 bases not matched to a gene. CDR3 coding DNA: TGTGCCAGCACCGAATCAAGACCGGGACAGAGCTCCTATAATTCACCCCTCCACTTT. This encodes CASTESRPGQSSYNSPLHF.

DNA of the CDR3: TGTGCCAGCAGCTTAGATGAGGGAGATGGCTACACCTTC. Its protein is CASSLDEGDGYTF. This chain connects TRBV7-9 to TRBJ1-2; D remains unclear. The CDR3 extends over 13 amino acids. V lost 1 base and J 6 bases, leaving 9 bases between the germline ends. Looked up from germline, CDR1 is SEHNR and CDR2 is FQNEAQ (reference sequence).

Turning to this clone: One end of the junction varies from germline; a read error may be responsible. V and J are TRBV15 and TRBJ1-1; a possible D gene is TRBD1 (5 bases). Germline V gene data show CDR1 as LNHNV and CDR2 as YYDKDF (reference sequence). The CDR3 covers 15 residues. In nucleotides, the CDR3 is TGTGCCACCAGAAGAGGGGCCAGGGAGAACACTGAAGCTTTCTTT. The encoded protein is CATRRGARENTEAFF.